The rows below give T cell receptor beta chains drawn from one sample of a study of CD8 T cells in ankylosing spondylitis. TCRdb called the 5' RACE reads again in MiXCR, with one record for every CDR3 protein. The sample lists some 140,000 distinct CDR3 sequences; approximately 8.4% were seen once. Sequenced: synovial fluid, either unsorted or a sorted T cell fraction (not recorded which). The receptors come from a male donor with ankylosing spondylitis. The CDR3 runs from the conserved cysteine through the conserved F or W. The D gene is left open where the match is weak. Clone size is shown for a subset of rows, as once, few, many or a class of expanded clone.

v_call	clone_size	j_call	d_call	cdr3_length	cdr3_aa	cdr3_nt
TRBV4-3	few	TRBJ1-3	TRBD1	16	CASSQDPGQGANTIYF	TGCGCCAGCAGCCAGGATCCGGGACAGGGTGCAAACACCATATATTTT
TRBV7-2	NA	TRBJ2-7	NA	14	CASSSNPNIYEQYF	TGTGCCAGCAGCTCCAACCCTAATATTTACGAGCAGTACTTC
TRBV5-4	few	TRBJ1-3	NA	15	CASSLTAHSGNTIYF	TGTGCCAGCAGCTTGACAGCGCACTCTGGAAACACCATATATTTT
TRBV7-7	NA	TRBJ2-5	NA	14	CASSRAGGEETQYF	TGTGCTAGCAGCCGGGCAGGGGGGGAAGAGACCCAGTACTTC
TRBV5-6	many	TRBJ2-2	TRBD2	17	CASSLPPGLAGTGELFF	TGTGCCAGCAGCTTGCCCCCGGGACTAGCGGGAACCGGGGAGCTGTTTTTT
TRBV5-1	once	TRBJ1-1	NA	14	CASARRHDDTEAFF	TGCGCCAGTGCCAGGCGACACGACGACACTGAAGCTTTCTTT
TRBV13	NA	TRBJ1-2	NA	15	CASSLGSGGSVGYTF	TGTGCCAGCAGCTTGGGATCCGGTGGGTCCGTTGGCTACACCTTC
TRBV24-1	few	TRBJ2-1	NA	16	CATSDLKRGYYNEQFF	TGTGCCACCAGTGATCTGAAGAGGGGCTACTACAATGAGCAGTTCTTC
TRBV9	few	TRBJ2-3	NA	15	CASTLGISASDTQYF	TGTGCCAGCACCCTAGGCATTTCGGCCTCAGATACGCAGTATTTT
TRBV20-1	NA	TRBJ2-1	TRBD2	16	CSARPVEAGGGDEQFF	TGCAGTGCTAGACCGGTTGAAGCGGGAGGGGGAGATGAGCAGTTCTTC
TRBV6-5	NA	TRBJ2-5	NA	14	CASSSPGNSETQYF	TGTGCCAGCAGTTCCCCCGGGAACAGTGAGACCCAGTACTTC
TRBV10-3	NA	TRBJ1-4	NA	12	CAIGAGTEKLFF	TGTGCCATCGGGGCCGGAACGGAAAAACTGTTTTTT
TRBV11-1	many	TRBJ2-7	TRBD2	20	CASSWAGGQGGLAGPYEQYF	TGTGCCAGCAGCTGGGCTGGGGGACAGGGAGGACTAGCGGGACCCTACGAGCAGTACTTC
TRBV24-1	few	TRBJ2-5	NA	13	CATSPGNQETQYF	TGTGCCACCTCACCGGGGAACCAAGAGACCCAGTACTTC
TRBV15	NA	TRBJ2-5	TRBD1	16	CATSRGGTGLQETQYF	TGTGCCACCAGCAGGGGTGGGACAGGGCTACAAGAGACCCAGTACTTC
TRBV7-2	many	TRBJ2-7	NA	12	CASSPRRYEQYF	TGTGCCAGCAGCCCCCGACGGTACGAGCAGTACTTC
TRBV7-9	few	TRBJ2-5	NA	15	CASSSSGFRQETQYF	TGTGCCAGCAGCTCCTCCGGGTTTCGTCAGGAGACCCAGTACTTC
TRBV7-2	NA	TRBJ2-7	NA	15	CASSSGLGVPYEQYF	TGTGCCAGCAGCTCCGGTTTGGGGGTTCCCTACGAGCAGTACTTC
TRBV15	NA	TRBJ2-5	NA	13	CATSRGLLETQYF	TGTGCCACCAGCAGAGGGCTGTTGGAGACCCAGTACTTC
TRBV20-1	NA	TRBJ1-1	NA	12	CSARVTNTEAFF	TGCAGTGCTAGAGTCACGAACACTGAAGCTTTCTTT
TRBV20-1	NA	TRBJ1-5	NA	12	CSARDGNQPQHF	TGCAGTGCCAGGGACGGCAATCAGCCCCAGCATTTT
TRBV4-2	many	TRBJ2-3	NA	16	CASSPRGGQTSDTQYF	TGTGCCAGCAGCCCCCGAGGGGGGCAAACCTCAGATACGCAGTATTTT
TRBV6-1	NA	TRBJ2-2	TRBD1	15	CAGKGAGGSTGELFF	TGTGCCGGCAAAGGGGCAGGGGGAAGCACCGGGGAGCTGTTTTTT
TRBV4-2	NA	TRBJ2-3	TRBD2	16	CASSQDMAGETDTQYF	TGTGCCAGCAGCCAAGATATGGCGGGGGAGACAGATACGCAGTATTTT
TRBV24-1	many	TRBJ2-3	NA	13	CATSVNPSDTQYF	TGTGCCACCAGTGTAAACCCCTCAGATACGCAGTATTTT
TRBV10-3	many	TRBJ2-7	NA	14	CAISESGDYYEQYF	TGTGCCATCAGTGAGTCTGGGGATTACTACGAGCAGTACTTC
TRBV7-9	many	TRBJ2-4	NA	13	CASSLWTVNIQYF	TGTGCCAGCAGCTTATGGACAGTAAACATTCAGTACTTC
TRBV7-8	few	TRBJ1-2	NA	15	CASSPYNREIYGYTF	TGTGCCAGCAGCCCCTACAACAGGGAAATCTATGGCTACACCTTC
TRBV28	few	TRBJ1-5	NA	14	CASSPPFPNQPQHF	TGTGCCAGCAGTCCCCCCTTTCCAAATCAGCCCCAGCATTTT
TRBV7-9	many	TRBJ2-7	TRBD2	15	CASSRGEREVGEQYF	TGTGCCAGCAGCCGCGGAGAGCGGGAGGTAGGCGAGCAGTACTTC
TRBV10-3	few	TRBJ2-7	TRBD2	16	CAISESKGTSGNEQYF	TGTGCCATCAGTGAGTCCAAAGGGACTAGCGGGAACGAGCAGTACTTC
TRBV7-9	few	TRBJ1-1	TRBD1	14	CASSVGGLNTEAFF	TGTGCCAGCAGCGTAGGGGGCTTGAACACTGAAGCTTTCTTT
TRBV7-3	many	TRBJ2-2	NA	14	CASSLARNTGELFF	TGTGCCAGCAGCTTAGCCAGGAACACCGGGGAGCTGTTTTTT
TRBV7-9	NA	TRBJ2-7	TRBD1	15	CASSHTGQGLYEQYF	TGTGCCAGCAGCCATACGGGACAGGGGCTTTACGAGCAGTACTTC
TRBV6-1	NA	TRBJ2-3	NA	15	CASSEASQAGDTQYF	TGTGCCAGCAGTGAAGCGTCGCAGGCTGGAGATACGCAGTATTTT
TRBV6-5	few	TRBJ1-1	NA	11	CASTGYTEAFF	TGTGCCAGCACAGGGTACACTGAAGCTTTCTTT
TRBV29-1	many	TRBJ2-1	TRBD2	12	CSVGTSGNEQFF	TGCAGCGTCGGGACTAGCGGCAATGAGCAGTTCTTC
TRBV18	few	TRBJ1-4	NA	15	CASSPTGGSGEKLFF	TGTGCCAGCTCACCAACGGGGGGCTCCGGTGAAAAACTGTTTTTT
TRBV18	few	TRBJ1-3	NA	14	CASSPPRSGNTIYF	TGTGCCAGCTCACCACCGAGGTCTGGAAACACCATATATTTT
TRBV5-1	many	TRBJ2-1	TRBD1	13	CASSRDSYNEQFF	TGCGCCAGCAGCCGGGACAGTTACAATGAGCAGTTCTTC
TRBV11-2	few	TRBJ2-7	TRBD2	18	CASSLVYSGGVLVYEQYF	TGTGCCAGCAGCTTAGTTTATTCGGGGGGTGTACTGGTCTACGAGCAGTACTTC
TRBV20-1	NA	TRBJ2-1	NA	12	CSASGDRNEQFF	TGCAGTGCTAGCGGCGATCGCAATGAGCAGTTCTTC
TRBV27	medium-sized	TRBJ1-5	NA	13	CAIKSDLNQPQHF	TGTGCCATCAAAAGCGACCTCAATCAGCCCCAGCATTTT
TRBV20-1	NA	TRBJ2-2	TRBD1	12	CSANRGTGELFF	TGCAGTGCTAACAGGGGGACCGGGGAGCTGTTTTTT